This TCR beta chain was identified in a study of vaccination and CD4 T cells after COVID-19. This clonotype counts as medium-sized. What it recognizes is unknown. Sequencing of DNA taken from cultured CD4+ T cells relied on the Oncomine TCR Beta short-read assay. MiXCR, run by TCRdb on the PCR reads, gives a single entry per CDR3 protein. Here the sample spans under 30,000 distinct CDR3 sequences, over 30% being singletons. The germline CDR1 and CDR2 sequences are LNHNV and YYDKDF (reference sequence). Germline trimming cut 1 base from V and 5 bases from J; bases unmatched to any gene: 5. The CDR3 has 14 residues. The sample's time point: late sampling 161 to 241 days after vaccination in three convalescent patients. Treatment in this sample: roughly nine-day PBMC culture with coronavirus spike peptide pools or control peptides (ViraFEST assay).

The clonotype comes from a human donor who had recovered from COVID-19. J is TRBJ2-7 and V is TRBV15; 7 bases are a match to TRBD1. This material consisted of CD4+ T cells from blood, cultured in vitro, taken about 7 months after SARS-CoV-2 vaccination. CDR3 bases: TGTGCCACCAGCAGAGGTGAGGGGGCTAACGAGCAGTACTTC. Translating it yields CATSRGEGANEQYF.